Below, 2 T cell receptor beta chains from the same sample are listed, as sequenced in a study of T cell changes during pregnancy in multiple sclerosis (dated by TCRdb to between 2017 and 2020). The method was the immunoSEQ multiplex PCR assay. As stored in TCRdb, this immuneACCESS dataset retains in-frame rearrangements with V and J assigned. A fraction of the clones does not appear; measured against another copy, unresolved V genes explain less than half of the discrepancy, and the remainder lacks a known reason. This sample lists tens of thousands of clones; about 91% were detected once. The ten largest clones take up around 1.3% of the sample. The source was peripheral blood, collected in the second trimester of pregnancy. The receptors derive from a female donor in good health, enrolled as a control in a pregnancy study.

The rearrangement joins TRBV28 to TRBJ1-4; D not certain. Per the germline V gene, CDR1 is MDHEN and CDR2 is SYDVKM. The CDR3 contains 15 residues. V lost 5 bases and J lost 0, with 10 bases in between. CDR3 nucleotides: TGTGCCAGCAGTACGGTCCTTGCAACTAATGAAAAACTGTTTTTT. This gives the protein CASSTVLATNEKLFF.

The chain recombines TRBV4-2 with TRBJ2-1; the D is unclear. The germline V and J ends were trimmed by 1 base and 7 bases, with 11 bases remaining between them. The CDR3 runs to 14 residues. Germline V gene lookup returns CDR1 LGHNA and CDR2 YNFKEQ. This chain's CDR3 is CASSQVGPQNEQFF. The CDR3 nucleotides read TGTGCCAGCAGCCAAGTTGGCCCCCAGAATGAGCAGTTCTTC.